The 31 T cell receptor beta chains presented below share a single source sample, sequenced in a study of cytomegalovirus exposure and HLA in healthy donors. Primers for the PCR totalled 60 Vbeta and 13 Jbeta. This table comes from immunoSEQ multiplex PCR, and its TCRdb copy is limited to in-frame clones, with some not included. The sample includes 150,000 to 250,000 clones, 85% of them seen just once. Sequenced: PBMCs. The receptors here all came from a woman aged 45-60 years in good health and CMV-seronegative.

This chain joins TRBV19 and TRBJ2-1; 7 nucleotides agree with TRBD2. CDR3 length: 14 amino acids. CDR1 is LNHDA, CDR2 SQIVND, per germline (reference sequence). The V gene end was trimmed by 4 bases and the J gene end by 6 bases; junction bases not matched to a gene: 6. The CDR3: CASSNEGRANEQFF. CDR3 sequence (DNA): TGTGCCAGTAGTAACGAGGGGAGGGCCAATGAGCAGTTCTTC. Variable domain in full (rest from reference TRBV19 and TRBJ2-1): DGGITQSPKYLFRKEGQNVTLSCEQNLNHDAMYWYRQDPGQGLRLIYYSQIVNDFQKGDIAEGYSVSREKKESFPLTVTSAQKNPTAFYLCASSNEGRANEQFFGPGTRLTVL.

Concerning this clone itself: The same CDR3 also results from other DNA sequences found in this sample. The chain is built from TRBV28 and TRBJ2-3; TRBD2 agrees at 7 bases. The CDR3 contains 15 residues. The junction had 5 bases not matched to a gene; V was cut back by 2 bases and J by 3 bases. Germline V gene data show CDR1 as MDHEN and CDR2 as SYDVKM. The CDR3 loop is CASSLGGSGTDTQYF. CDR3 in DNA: TGTGCCAGCAGTTTAGGCGGGAGCGGGACAGATACGCAGTATTTT.

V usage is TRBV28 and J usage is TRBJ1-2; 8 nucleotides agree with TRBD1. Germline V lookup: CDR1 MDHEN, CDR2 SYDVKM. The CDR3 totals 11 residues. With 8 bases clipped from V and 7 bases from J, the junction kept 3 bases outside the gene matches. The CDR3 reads CASQGAAGYTF. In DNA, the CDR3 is TGTGCCAGCCAGGGGGCCGCTGGCTACACCTTC.

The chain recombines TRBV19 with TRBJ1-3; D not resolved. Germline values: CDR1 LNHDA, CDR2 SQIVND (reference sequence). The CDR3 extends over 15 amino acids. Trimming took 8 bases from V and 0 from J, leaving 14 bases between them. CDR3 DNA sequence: TGTGCCAGTCACGGGGAGACGAGCTCTGGAAACACCATATATTTT. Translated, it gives CASHGETSSGNTIYF.

The CDR3 nucleotides are TGTGCCAGCAGCTTGTCAGGGGGCTCGAACTATGGCTACACCTTC. This gives the protein CASSLSGGSNYGYTF. The rearrangement joins TRBV7-6 to TRBJ1-2; 8 nucleotides match TRBD1. V lost 3 bases to trimming and J lost 2 bases; unmatched junction nucleotides: 5. Germline-derived CDR1 and CDR2 are SGHVS and FNYEAQ. This CDR3 is 15 amino acids long.

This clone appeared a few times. For the CDR3, the DNA is TGTGCCAGCAGCTTACGGGCTAGCGGGAGCAATGAGCAGTTCTTC. This translates into CASSLRASGSNEQFF. The chain employs TRBV11-3 and TRBJ2-1, with 10 positions matching TRBD2. V lost 2 bases and J lost 6; bases outside the gene matches: 4. Germline V CDR1 and CDR2: SGHNT, YENEEA. The CDR3 loop spans 15 amino acids.

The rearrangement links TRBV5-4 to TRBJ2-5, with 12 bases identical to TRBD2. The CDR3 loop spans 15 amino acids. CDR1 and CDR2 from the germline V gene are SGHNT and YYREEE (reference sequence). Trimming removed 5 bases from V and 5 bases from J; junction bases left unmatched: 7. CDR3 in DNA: TGTGCCAGCAGTTCCCGACTAGCGGGAGTTGAGACCCAGTACTTC. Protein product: CASSSRLAGVETQYF.

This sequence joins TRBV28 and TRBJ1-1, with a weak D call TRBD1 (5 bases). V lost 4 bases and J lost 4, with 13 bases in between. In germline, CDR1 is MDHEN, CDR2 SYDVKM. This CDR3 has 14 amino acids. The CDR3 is CASSWNRFATEAFF. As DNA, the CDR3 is TGTGCCAGCAGTTGGAACAGGTTTGCCACTGAAGCTTTCTTT.

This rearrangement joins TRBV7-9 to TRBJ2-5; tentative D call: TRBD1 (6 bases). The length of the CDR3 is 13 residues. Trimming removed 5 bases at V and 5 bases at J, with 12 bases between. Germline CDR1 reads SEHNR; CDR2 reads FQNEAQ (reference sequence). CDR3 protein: CASSVQGPETQYF. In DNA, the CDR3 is TGTGCCAGCAGCGTGCAGGGGCCGGAGACCCAGTACTTC.

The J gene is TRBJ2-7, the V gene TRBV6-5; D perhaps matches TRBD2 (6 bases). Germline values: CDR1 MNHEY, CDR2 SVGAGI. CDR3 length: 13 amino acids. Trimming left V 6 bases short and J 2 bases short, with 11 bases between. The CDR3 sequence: CASRASVAYEQYF. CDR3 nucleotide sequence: TGTGCCAGCAGGGCTAGCGTAGCCTACGAGCAGTACTTC.

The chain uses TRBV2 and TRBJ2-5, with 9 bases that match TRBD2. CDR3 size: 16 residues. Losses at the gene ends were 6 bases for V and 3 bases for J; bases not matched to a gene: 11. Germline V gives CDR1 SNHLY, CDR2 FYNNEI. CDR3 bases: TGTGCCAGCAGACCTAGACTAGCGGACGGAGAAGAGACCCAGTACTTC. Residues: CASRPRLADGEETQYF.

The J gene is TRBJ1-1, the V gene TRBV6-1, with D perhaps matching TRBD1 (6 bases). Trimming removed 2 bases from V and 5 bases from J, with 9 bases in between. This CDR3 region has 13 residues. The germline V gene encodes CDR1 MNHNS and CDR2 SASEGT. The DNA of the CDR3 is TGTGCCAGCAGTGAAAACAGGGCTACTGAAGCTTTCTTT. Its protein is CASSENRATEAFF.

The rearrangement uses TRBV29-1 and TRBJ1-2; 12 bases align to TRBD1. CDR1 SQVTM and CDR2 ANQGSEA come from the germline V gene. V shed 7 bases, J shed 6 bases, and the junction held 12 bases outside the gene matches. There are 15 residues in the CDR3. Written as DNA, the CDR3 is TGCAGCGGGGGGGACAGGGGGCGCGGGAAGGATGGCTACACCTTC. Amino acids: CSGGDRGRGKDGYTF.

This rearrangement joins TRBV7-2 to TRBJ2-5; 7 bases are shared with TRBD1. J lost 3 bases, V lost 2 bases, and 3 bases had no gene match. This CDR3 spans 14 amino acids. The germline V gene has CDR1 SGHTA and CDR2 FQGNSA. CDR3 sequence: CASSLLGQKETQYF. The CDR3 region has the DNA TGTGCCAGCAGCTTACTGGGACAGAAAGAGACCCAGTACTTC.

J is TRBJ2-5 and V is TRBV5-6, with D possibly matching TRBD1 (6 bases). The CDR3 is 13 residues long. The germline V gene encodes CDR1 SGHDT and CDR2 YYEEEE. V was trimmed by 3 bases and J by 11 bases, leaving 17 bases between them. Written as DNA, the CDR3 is TGTGCCAGCAGCTCGGACAGTATCGGATCTCAGTACTTC. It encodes CASSSDSIGSQYF.

The chain's CDR3 is CASSPGAALNTEAFF. The CDR3 DNA follows: TGTGCCAGCTCACCGGGGGCAGCCCTGAACACTGAAGCTTTCTTT. The rearrangement uses TRBV18 and TRBJ1-1, with a weak D call TRBD1 (6 bases). There are 15 residues in the CDR3. Germline V gene lookup returns CDR1 KGHSH and CDR2 LQKENI. V lost 3 bases to trimming and J lost 0 bases, with 11 bases between them.

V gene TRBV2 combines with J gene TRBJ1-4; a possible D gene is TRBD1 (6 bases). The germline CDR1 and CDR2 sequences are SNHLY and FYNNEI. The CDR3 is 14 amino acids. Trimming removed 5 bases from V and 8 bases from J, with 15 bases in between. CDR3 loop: CASSPRGMGEKLFF. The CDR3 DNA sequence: TGTGCCAGCAGTCCGAGGGGGATGGGGGAAAAACTGTTTTTT.

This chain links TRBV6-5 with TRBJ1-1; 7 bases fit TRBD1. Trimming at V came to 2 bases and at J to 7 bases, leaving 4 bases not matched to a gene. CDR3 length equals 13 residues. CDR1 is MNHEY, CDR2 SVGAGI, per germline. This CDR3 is CASSYGDRYEAFF. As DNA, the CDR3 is TGTGCCAGCAGTTACGGGGACAGATATGAAGCTTTCTTT.

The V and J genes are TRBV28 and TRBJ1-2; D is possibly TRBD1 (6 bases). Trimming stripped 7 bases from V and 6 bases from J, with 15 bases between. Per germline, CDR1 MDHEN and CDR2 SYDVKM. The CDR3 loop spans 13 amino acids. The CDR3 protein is CASIRGGADGYTF. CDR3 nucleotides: TGTGCCAGCATTCGGGGGGGGGCGGATGGCTACACCTTC.

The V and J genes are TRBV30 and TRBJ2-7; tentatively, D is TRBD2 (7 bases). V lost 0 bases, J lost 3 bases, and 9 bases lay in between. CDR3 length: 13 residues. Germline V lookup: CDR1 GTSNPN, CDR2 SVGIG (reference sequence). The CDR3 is CAWSVGGLYEQYF. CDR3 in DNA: TGTGCCTGGAGTGTCGGGGGGCTCTACGAGCAGTACTTC.

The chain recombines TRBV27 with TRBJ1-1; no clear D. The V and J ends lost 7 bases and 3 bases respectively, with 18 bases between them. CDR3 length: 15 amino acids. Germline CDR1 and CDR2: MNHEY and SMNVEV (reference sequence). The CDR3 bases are TGTGCCAGCACCCTCCGGGCAATGCGGGACACTGAAGCTTTCTTT. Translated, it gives CASTLRAMRDTEAFF.

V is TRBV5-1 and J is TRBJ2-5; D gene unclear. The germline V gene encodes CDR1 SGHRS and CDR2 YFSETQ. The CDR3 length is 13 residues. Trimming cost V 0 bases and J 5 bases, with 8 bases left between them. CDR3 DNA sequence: TGCGCCAGCAGCTTGGACCCGAGGGAGACCCAGTACTTC. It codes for CASSLDPRETQYF.

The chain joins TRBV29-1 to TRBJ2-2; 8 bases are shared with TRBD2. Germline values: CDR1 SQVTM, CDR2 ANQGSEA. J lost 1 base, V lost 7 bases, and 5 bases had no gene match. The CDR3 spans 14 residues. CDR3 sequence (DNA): TGCAGCGCTCAGCGGGGGCAGAACACCGGGGAGCTGTTTTTT. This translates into CSAQRGQNTGELFF.

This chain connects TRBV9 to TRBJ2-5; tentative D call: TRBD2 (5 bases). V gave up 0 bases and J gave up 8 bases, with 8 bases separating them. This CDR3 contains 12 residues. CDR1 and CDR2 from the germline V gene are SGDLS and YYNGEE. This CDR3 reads CASSVGEGTQYF. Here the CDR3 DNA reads TGTGCCAGCAGCGTAGGAGAGGGAACCCAGTACTTC.

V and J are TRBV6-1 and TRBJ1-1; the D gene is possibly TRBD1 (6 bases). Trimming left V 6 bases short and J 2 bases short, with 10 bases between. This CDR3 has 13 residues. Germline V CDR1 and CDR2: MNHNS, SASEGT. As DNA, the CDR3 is TGTGCCAGCAGGACCAGGGGAAACACTGAAGCTTTCTTT. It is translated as CASRTRGNTEAFF.

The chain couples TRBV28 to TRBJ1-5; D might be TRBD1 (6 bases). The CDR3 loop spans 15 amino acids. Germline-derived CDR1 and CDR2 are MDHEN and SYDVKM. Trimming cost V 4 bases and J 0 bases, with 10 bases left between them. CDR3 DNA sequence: TGTGCCAGCAGTTCGGGGGGCGTTAGCAATCAGCCCCAGCATTTT. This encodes CASSSGGVSNQPQHF. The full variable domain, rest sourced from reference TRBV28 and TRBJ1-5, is DVKVTQSSRYLVKRTGEKVFLECVQDMDHENMFWYRQDPGLGLRLIYFSYDVKMKEKGDIPEGYSVSREKKERFSLILESASTNQTSMYLCASSSGGVSNQPQHFGDGTRLSIL.

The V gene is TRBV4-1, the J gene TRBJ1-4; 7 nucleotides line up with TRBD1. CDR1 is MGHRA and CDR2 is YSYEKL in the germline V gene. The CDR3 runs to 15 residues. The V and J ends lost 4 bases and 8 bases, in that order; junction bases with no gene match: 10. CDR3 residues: CASSLLGGALEKLFF. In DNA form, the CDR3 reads TGCGCCAGCAGCCTCCTAGGGGGCGCGTTAGAAAAACTGTTTTTT.

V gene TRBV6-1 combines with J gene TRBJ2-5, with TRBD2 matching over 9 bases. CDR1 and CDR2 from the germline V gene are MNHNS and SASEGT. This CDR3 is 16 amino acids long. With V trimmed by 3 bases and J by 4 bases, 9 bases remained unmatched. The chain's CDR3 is CASSEGGREGRETQYF. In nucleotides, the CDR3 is TGTGCCAGCAGTGAGGGGGGGCGGGAGGGCCGAGAGACCCAGTACTTC.

The CDR3 here is CASSLSPGQMFTGELFF. In DNA, the CDR3 is TGTGCCAGCAGTTTATCCCCGGGACAGATGTTCACCGGGGAGCTGTTTTTT. The chain is built from TRBV27 and TRBJ2-2; 7 bases align to TRBD1. The CDR3 contains 17 residues. Germline CDR1 MNHEY, CDR2 SMNVEV (reference sequence). V trimming: 0 bases; J trimming: 4 bases; junction bases outside the gene matches: 8.

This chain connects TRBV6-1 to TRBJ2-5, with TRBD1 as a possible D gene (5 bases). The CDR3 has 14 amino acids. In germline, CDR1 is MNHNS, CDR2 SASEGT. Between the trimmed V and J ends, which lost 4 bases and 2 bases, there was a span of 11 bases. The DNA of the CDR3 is TGTGCCAGCAGTGTGGGGCTTAAACAAGAGACCCAGTACTTC. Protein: CASSVGLKQETQYF.

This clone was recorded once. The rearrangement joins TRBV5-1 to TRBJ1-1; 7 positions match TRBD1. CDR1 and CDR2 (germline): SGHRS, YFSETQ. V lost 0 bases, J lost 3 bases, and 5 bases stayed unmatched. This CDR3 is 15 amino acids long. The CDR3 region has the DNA TGCGCCAGCAGCTTGGCCAGGGGGATCGACACTGAAGCTTTCTTT. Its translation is CASSLARGIDTEAFF.